Below are 2 T cell receptor beta chains sequenced from a single sample in a study of blood T cell repertoires in COVID-19 (dated by TCRdb to the early 2020s). Library creation used the immunoSEQ multiplex PCR assay. Sourced from immuneACCESS, this table was stored by TCRdb with only in-frame sequences that have V and J called. A share of the clones is absent; for the studies checked, an unresolved V gene accounts for under half, and the remainder has no known explanation. Recorded for this sample are about 90,000 clones; approximately 80% of them occurred a single time. Clones ranked in the top ten supply 12% of the sample. The sequencing sample was made of peripheral blood. These receptors came from a woman in her sixties or seventies with active or convalescent COVID-19.

The rearrangement uses TRBV18 and TRBJ1-6, with a tentative D call TRBD1 (6 bases). V lost 8 bases to trimming and J lost 5 bases, with 16 bases between them. In germline, CDR1 is KGHSH, CDR2 LQKENI. The CDR3 loop spans 15 amino acids. DNA of the CDR3: TGTGCCAGCACCAGTCAGGGGTTTAATAATTCACCCCTCCACTTT. This encodes CASTSQGFNNSPLHF.

The genes are TRBV2 and TRBJ2-7; 9 positions agree with TRBD2. Germline V CDR1 and CDR2: SNHLY, FYNNEI. CDR3 size: 14 residues. With 4 bases clipped from V and 4 bases from J, the junction kept 5 bases outside the gene matches. This CDR3 reads CASSVSGGKYEQYF. Here the CDR3 DNA reads TGTGCCAGCAGTGTAAGCGGGGGGAAATACGAGCAGTACTTC.